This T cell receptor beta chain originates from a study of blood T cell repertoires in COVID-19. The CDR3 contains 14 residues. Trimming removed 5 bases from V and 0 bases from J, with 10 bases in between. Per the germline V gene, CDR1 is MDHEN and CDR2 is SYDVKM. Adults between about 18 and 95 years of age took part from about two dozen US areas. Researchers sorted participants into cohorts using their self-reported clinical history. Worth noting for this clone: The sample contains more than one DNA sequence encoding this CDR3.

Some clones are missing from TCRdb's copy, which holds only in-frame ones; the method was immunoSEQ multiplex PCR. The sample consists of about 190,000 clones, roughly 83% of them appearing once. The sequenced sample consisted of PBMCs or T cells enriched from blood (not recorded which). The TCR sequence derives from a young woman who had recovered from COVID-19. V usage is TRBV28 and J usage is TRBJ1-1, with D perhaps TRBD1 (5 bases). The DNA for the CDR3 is TGTGCCAGCAGTATAGACAGATTGAACACTGAAGCTTTCTTT. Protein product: CASSIDRLNTEAFF. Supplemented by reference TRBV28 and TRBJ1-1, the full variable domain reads DVKVTQSSRYLVKRTGEKVFLECVQDMDHENMFWYRQDPGLGLRLIYFSYDVKMKEKGDIPEGYSVSREKKERFSLILESASTNQTSMYLCASSIDRLNTEAFFGQGTRLTVV.